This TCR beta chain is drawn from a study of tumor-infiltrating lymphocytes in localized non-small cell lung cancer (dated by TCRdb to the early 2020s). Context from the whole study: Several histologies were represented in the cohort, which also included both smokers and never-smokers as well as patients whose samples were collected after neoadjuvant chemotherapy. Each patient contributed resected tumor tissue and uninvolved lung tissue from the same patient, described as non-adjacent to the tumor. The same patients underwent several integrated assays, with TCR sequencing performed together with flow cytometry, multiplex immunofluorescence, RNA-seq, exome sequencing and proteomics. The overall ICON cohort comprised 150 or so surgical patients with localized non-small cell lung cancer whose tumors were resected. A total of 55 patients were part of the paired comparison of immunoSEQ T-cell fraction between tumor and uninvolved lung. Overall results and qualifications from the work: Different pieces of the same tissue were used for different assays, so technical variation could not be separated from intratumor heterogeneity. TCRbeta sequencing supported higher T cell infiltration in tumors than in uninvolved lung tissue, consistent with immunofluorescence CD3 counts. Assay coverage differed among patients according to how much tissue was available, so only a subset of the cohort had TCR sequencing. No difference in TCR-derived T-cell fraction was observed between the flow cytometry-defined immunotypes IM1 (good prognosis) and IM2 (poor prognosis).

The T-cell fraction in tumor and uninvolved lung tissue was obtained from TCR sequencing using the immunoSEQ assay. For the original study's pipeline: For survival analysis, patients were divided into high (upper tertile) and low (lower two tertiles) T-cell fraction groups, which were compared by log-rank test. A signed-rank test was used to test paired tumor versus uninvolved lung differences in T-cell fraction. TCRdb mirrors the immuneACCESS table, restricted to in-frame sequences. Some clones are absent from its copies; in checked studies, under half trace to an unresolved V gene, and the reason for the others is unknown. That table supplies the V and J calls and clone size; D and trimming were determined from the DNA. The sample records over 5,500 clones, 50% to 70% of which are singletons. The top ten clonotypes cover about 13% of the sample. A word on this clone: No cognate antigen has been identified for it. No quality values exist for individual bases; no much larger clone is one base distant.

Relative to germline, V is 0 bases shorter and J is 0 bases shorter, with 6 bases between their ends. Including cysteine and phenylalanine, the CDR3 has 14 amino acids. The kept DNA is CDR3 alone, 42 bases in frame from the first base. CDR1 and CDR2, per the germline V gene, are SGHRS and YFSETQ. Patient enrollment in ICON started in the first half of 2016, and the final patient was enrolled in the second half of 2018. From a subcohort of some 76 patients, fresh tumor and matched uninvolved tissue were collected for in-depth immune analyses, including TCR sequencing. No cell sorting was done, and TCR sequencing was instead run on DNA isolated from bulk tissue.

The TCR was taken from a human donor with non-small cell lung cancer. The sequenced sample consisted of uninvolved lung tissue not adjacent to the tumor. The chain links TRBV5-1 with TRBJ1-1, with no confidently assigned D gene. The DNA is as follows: TGCGCCAGCAGCTTGGCCCAGGTGAACACTGAAGCTTTCTTT. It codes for CASSLAQVNTEAFF.